This TCR beta chain was sequenced in a study of vaccination and CD4 T cells after COVID-19. Study overall: The convalescents comprised six males and four females, two of them Hispanic. Overlapping spike pools from SARS-CoV-2 and HCoV-NL63, HCoV-OC43 and HCoV-229E served as culture stimuli.

Sequencing of cultured CD4+ T cell DNA used the Oncomine TCR Beta short-read assay. Scientists extracted genomic DNA from CD4+ T cells grown in culture. TCRdb independently ran MiXCR on the PCR reads; one entry per CDR3 protein. Here the sample spans about 16,000 distinct CDR3 sequences, about 56% being singletons. The CDR3 covers 15 residues. The germline CDR1 and CDR2 sequences are MNHNS and SASEGT. V lost 9 bases and J lost 4; bases outside the gene matches: 10. Treatment noted: roughly 10-day PBMC culture with coronavirus spike peptide pools or control peptides (ViraFEST assay). Note on this clonotype: What it binds is unknown.

J is TRBJ2-1 and V is TRBV6-1; 9 positions agree with TRBD2. The sample was CD4+ T cells from blood, cultured in vitro, taken before SARS-CoV-2 vaccination. The source is a human donor who had recovered from COVID-19. CDR3 amino acids: CASKISSGVYNEQFF. The CDR3, as DNA: TGTGCCAGTAAGATTTCTAGCGGGGTATACAATGAGCAGTTCTTC.